The 18 T cell receptor beta chains in this list originate from one sample, sequenced in a study of T cell responses to AZD1222 COVID-19 vaccine. The table came from immunoSEQ multiplex PCR; TCRdb's copy has only in-frame clones and leaves some out. The sample holds approximately 150,000 clones, around 89% seen once. Source: peripheral blood, taken on day 0 of MenACWY control vaccination. These receptors were taken from an adult in good health.

The V call is TRBV11-3, the J call TRBJ2-2; 10 nucleotides match TRBD2. CDR1 and CDR2 from the germline V gene are SGHNT and YENEEA. This CDR3 has 15 residues. Trimming cost V 2 bases and J 5 bases; bases outside gene matches: 2. Here the CDR3 reads CASSLRTSGTGELFF. The CDR3 bases are TGTGCCAGCAGCTTAAGGACTAGCGGTACCGGGGAGCTGTTTTTT.

This clone was counted a single time. This chain connects TRBV7-8 to TRBJ1-4; no firm D call. V lost 4 bases to trimming and J lost 4 bases, with 13 bases between them. CDR3 length equals 15 residues. The germline V gene encodes CDR1 SGHVS and CDR2 FQNEAQ. In DNA form, the CDR3 reads TGTGCCAGCAGCTACCAGGCACAGTTTAATGAAAAACTGTTTTTT. This codes for CASSYQAQFNEKLFF.

The gene calls are TRBV28 and TRBJ1-2; TRBD1 aligns across 8 bases. V dropped 5 bases and J dropped 6; count of bases not matched to a gene: 5. Germline V gene data show CDR1 as MDHEN and CDR2 as SYDVKM. CDR3 length: 13 residues. The CDR3 here is CASSVQGVDGYTF. Here the CDR3 DNA reads TGTGCCAGCAGTGTACAGGGGGTGGATGGCTACACCTTC.

This chain joins TRBV18 and TRBJ1-5; D uncertain. The germline V gene has CDR1 KGHSH and CDR2 LQKENI. The length of the CDR3 is 14 residues. V shed 0 bases and J shed 6 bases, with 9 bases lying between them. The CDR3 coding sequence is TGTGCCAGCTCACCACCGGAAGGGTCTCAGCCCCAGCATTTT. As protein: CASSPPEGSQPQHF.

This clone was found a few times. The chain recombines TRBV2 with TRBJ2-7; D gene uncertain. Trimming stripped 2 bases from V and 0 bases from J, with 8 bases between. The CDR3 contains 14 residues. Germline CDR1 reads SNHLY; CDR2 reads FYNNEI. CDR3 coding DNA: TGTGCCAGCAGTGAACAGACCGTCTCCTACGAGCAGTACTTC. It codes for CASSEQTVSYEQYF.

The rearrangement links TRBV5-1 to TRBJ2-6; TRBD2 might be the D (6 bases). Germline V gene data show CDR1 as SGHRS and CDR2 as YFSETQ. Trimming left V 2 bases short and J 2 bases short, with 8 bases between. The CDR3 consists of 15 residues. CDR3 DNA: TGCGCCAGCAGCTTCTGGGGGGCTGGGGCCAACGTCCTGACTTTC. This encodes CASSFWGAGANVLTF.

V usage is TRBV7-9 and J usage is TRBJ2-1, with a weak D call TRBD1 (5 bases). The germline V gene encodes CDR1 SEHNR and CDR2 FQNEAQ (reference sequence). This CDR3 contains 16 residues. V lost 0 bases and J 4 bases, leaving 13 bases between the germline ends. In DNA, the CDR3 is TGTGCCAGCAGCTTAGCGCGGTCTCAGGGTTACAATGAGCAGTTCTTC. It codes for CASSLARSQGYNEQFF.

The chain couples TRBV4-1 to TRBJ1-2; unclear D gene. V lost 2 bases, J lost 0 bases, and 10 bases lay in between. Germline assignment: CDR1 MGHRA and CDR2 YSYEKL. The CDR3 has 15 amino acids. The CDR3 DNA reads as TGCGCCAGCAGCCAACCTAAGCAAGCTAACTATGGCTACACCTTC. This codes for CASSQPKQANYGYTF.

The rearrangement joins TRBV7-2 to TRBJ2-3, with D perhaps TRBD1 (6 bases). Germline CDR1 reads SGHTA; CDR2 reads FQGNSA. The CDR3 has 16 residues. V shed 5 bases and J shed 2 bases, with 17 bases lying between them. The CDR3 DNA reads as TGTGCCAGCAGCCTGAGTGGGGGACAAATCACAGATACGCAGTATTTT. It yields the protein CASSLSGGQITDTQYF. Drawing the rest from reference TRBV7-2 and TRBJ2-3, the complete variable domain is GAGVSQSPSNKVTEKGKDVELRCDPISGHTALYWYRQSLGQGLEFLIYFQGNSAPDKSGLPSDRFSAERTGGSVSTLTIQRTQQEDSAVYLCASSLSGGQITDTQYFGPGTRLTVL.

This clone was seen a single time. This CDR3 is CASSFSSDRDYEKLFF. CDR3 coding DNA: TGTGCCAGCAGTTTCTCTTCGGACAGGGATTATGAAAAACTGTTTTTT. The V gene is TRBV28, the J gene TRBJ1-4; 8 bases line up with TRBD1. The CDR3 is 16 residues long. Trimming took 3 bases from V and 6 from J; bases not matched to a gene: 9. Germline CDR1 and CDR2: MDHEN and SYDVKM.

This clone was counted a single time. The V gene is TRBV4-1, the J gene TRBJ2-1, with 12 bases fitting TRBD2. Germline CDR1 MGHRA, CDR2 YSYEKL. V was pared by 1 base and J by 0 bases, with 4 bases of the junction left unmatched. CDR3 length: 18 residues. CDR3 coding DNA: TGCGCCAGCAGCCAAGGCCCGACTAGCGGGAGCTCCTACAATGAGCAGTTCTTC. It yields the protein CASSQGPTSGSSYNEQFF.

The chain is built from TRBV9 and TRBJ2-1; D possibly corresponds to TRBD2 (6 bases). The CDR3 extends over 17 amino acids. V was clipped by 0 bases and J by 7 bases, with 20 bases between them. The germline gives CDR1 SGDLS, CDR2 YYNGEE. DNA for the CDR3: TGTGCCAGCAGCGTAGCGAACATCGGGGGTCTAGGGAATGAGCAGTTCTTC. It encodes CASSVANIGGLGNEQFF.

The rearrangement links TRBV12-3 or TRBV12-4 to TRBJ2-5; D remains unclear. V lost 6 bases and J 0 bases, leaving 5 bases between the germline ends. There are 12 residues in the CDR3. CDR3 sequence reads: CASSRYQETQYF. The CDR3, as DNA: TGTGCCAGCAGCCGCTACCAAGAGACCCAGTACTTC.

The chain is built from TRBV6-5 and TRBJ1-5, with D unclear. The CDR3 is 15 residues long. Germline values: CDR1 MNHEY, CDR2 SVGAGI. The V end lost 6 bases, the J end lost 1 base, and 13 bases lay between the germline ends. The CDR3 loop is CASRGDPGSNQPQHF. In DNA form, the CDR3 reads TGTGCCAGCAGGGGCGACCCTGGGAGCAATCAGCCCCAGCATTTT.

The chain joins TRBV7-8 to TRBJ2-5; no clear D. This CDR3 is 12 amino acids long. Trimming shortened V by 5 bases and J by 7 bases, and 11 bases separated the two germline ends. Germline CDR1 is SGHVS and CDR2 is FQNEAQ. The CDR3 region is CASSRPGTTQYF. CDR3 bases: TGTGCCAGCAGCCGACCCGGAACGACCCAGTACTTC.

This sequence joins TRBV12-3 or TRBV12-4 and TRBJ2-2; possible D gene TRBD2, 6 bases. This CDR3 has 13 residues. Trimming left V 9 bases short and J 3 bases short, with 11 bases between. For the CDR3, the DNA is TGTGCCAGTTCTGGAGGGCACACCGGGGAGCTGTTTTTT. As protein: CASSGGHTGELFF.

The chain is built from TRBV29-1 and TRBJ2-2; no definite D call. There are 12 residues in the CDR3. Germline CDR1 reads SQVTM; CDR2 reads ANQGSEA. V was shortened by 5 bases and J by 2 bases, with 6 bases between the two germline ends. The CDR3 is CSVSRNTGELFF. The CDR3 DNA reads as TGCAGCGTTTCGAGAAACACCGGGGAGCTGTTTTTT.

The chain links TRBV2 to TRBJ2-1, with TRBD2 matching over 8 bases. Losses at the gene ends were 7 bases for V and 2 bases for J; bases not matched to a gene: 4. Looked up from germline, CDR1 is SNHLY and CDR2 is FYNNEI. This CDR3 spans 14 amino acids. CDR3 sequence reads: CASKRGLTYNEQFF. The DNA for the CDR3 is TGTGCCAGCAAGCGGGGGCTGACCTACAATGAGCAGTTCTTC.